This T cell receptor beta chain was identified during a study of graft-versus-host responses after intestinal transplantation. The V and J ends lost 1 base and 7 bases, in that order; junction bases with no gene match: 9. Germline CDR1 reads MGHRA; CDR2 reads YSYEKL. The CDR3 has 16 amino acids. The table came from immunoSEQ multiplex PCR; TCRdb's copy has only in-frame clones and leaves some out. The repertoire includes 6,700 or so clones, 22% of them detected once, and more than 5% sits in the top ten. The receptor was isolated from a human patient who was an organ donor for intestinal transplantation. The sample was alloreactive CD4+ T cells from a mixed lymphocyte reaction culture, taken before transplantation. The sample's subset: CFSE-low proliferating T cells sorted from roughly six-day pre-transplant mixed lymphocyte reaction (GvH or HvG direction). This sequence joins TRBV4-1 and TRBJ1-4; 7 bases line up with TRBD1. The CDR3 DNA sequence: TGCGCCAGCAGCCAAGTTACTACAGGGGTGGGTGAAAAACTGTTTTTT. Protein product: CASSQVTTGVGEKLFF.